What follows is one T cell receptor beta chain and its context. Its antigen is unknown. This specimen belongs to a study of shared clonotypes between healthy human individuals. Study findings and constraints: A generally larger estimated richness was seen in naive subsets than in memory subsets.

The CDR3 runs 15 residues. With 5 bases clipped from V and 5 bases from J, the junction kept 6 bases outside the gene matches. CDR1 is SGHRS and CDR2 is YFSETQ in the germline V gene. TCRdb's copy holds only in-frame clones and misses some; the assay was immunoSEQ multiplex PCR. The profile shows 2 million to 2.5 million clones, 93% of them singletons. Sequenced material: naive CD4+ T cells from PBMCs. Subset specified: CD45RA+ positively selected. The chain employs TRBV5-1 and TRBJ2-1; TRBD1 agrees at 11 bases. The clonotype originates from a man younger than 35 in good health. Some clones in this sample may be carry-over from other donors' samples. CDR3 residues: CASSQGQGVNNEQFF. DNA for the CDR3: TGCGCCAGCAGTCAGGGACAGGGGGTAAACAATGAGCAGTTCTTC. Full variable domain (outside the CDR3, taken from reference TRBV5-1 and TRBJ2-1): KAGVTQTPRYLIKTRGQQVTLSCSPISGHRSVSWYQQTPGQGLQFLFEYFSETQRNKGNFPGRFSGRQFSNSRSEMNVSTLELGDSALYLCASSQGQGVNNEQFFGPGTRLTVL.